Described below is a single T cell receptor (beta chain) sequence and its context. Its antigen is not identified. The sample belongs to a study of cytomegalovirus exposure and HLA in healthy donors. Study observations and caveats: The authors enumerated 180 or so TCR beta chains as linked to cytomegalovirus.

Germline V gene data show CDR1 as MNHEY and CDR2 as SMNVEV (reference sequence). V gave up 4 bases and J gave up 6 bases, with 12 bases separating them. This CDR3 spans 14 amino acids. The PCR was carried out with 60 Vbeta primers and 13 Jbeta primers. This table comes from immunoSEQ multiplex PCR, and its TCRdb copy is limited to in-frame clones, with some not included. Counted here are 200,000 to 250,000 clones, approximately 78% occurring once; the ten biggest clones make up about 3.8%. This rearrangement joins TRBV27 to TRBJ2-2; perhaps TRBD2 as D (6 bases). The clonotype comes from a male donor in good health and CMV-seronegative. The source material was PBMCs. The DNA for the CDR3 is TGTGCCAGCAGTTCGGGACTGACCCCCGGGGAGCTGTTTTTT. It is translated as CASSSGLTPGELFF.